Below, 9 T cell receptor beta chains from the same sample are listed, as sequenced in a study of blood T cell repertoires in COVID-19. The table came from immunoSEQ multiplex PCR; TCRdb's copy has only in-frame clones and leaves some out. The sample has 170,000 or so clones, 87% seen once. Sequenced input: peripheral blood. The receptor source for this set is a woman aged 70-85 years with COVID-19, enrolled during active disease.

The CDR3 DNA reads TGTGCCAGCAGCTTCTCCATCGACAGGGCCCCAGATACGCAGTATTTT. It specifies CASSFSIDRAPDTQYF. The chain joins TRBV5-6 to TRBJ2-3, with 7 positions matching TRBD1. Germline V gene lookup returns CDR1 SGHDT and CDR2 YYEEEE. V dropped 2 bases and J dropped 4; count of bases not matched to a gene: 10. The CDR3 has 16 amino acids.

The rearrangement uses TRBV24-1 and TRBJ1-4; perhaps TRBD1 as D (5 bases). Trimming shortened V by 2 bases and J by 6 bases, and 12 bases separated the two germline ends. Germline-derived CDR1 and CDR2 are KGHDR and SFDVKD. This CDR3 region has 15 residues. The CDR3 protein is CATSDSAGLDEKLFF. The DNA for the CDR3 is TGTGCCACCAGTGATTCTGCAGGGCTGGATGAAAAACTGTTTTTT.

The rearrangement links TRBV9 to TRBJ2-3, with D possibly TRBD1 on 5 matching bases. The CDR3 spans 14 residues. V was cut by 0 bases and J by 6 bases, with 11 bases left in between. The germline CDR1 and CDR2 sequences are SGDLS and YYNGEE. The DNA for the CDR3 is TGTGCCAGCAGCGTAGACCCAGGGTCGGATACGCAGTATTTT. Translating gives CASSVDPGSDTQYF.

This clone came up once. This chain's CDR3 is CSVEGADRPLNTQYF. The CDR3 coding sequence is TGCAGCGTTGAAGGAGCCGACAGACCCCTTAATACGCAGTATTTT. The chain is built from TRBV29-1 and TRBJ2-3; maybe TRBD1 (5 bases). From germline, CDR1 is SQVTM and CDR2 ANQGSEA. This CDR3 has 15 amino acids. Deletions cut 1 base from V and 7 bases from J, with 18 bases between.

The chain recombines TRBV12-3 or TRBV12-4 with TRBJ2-3; tentatively, D is TRBD1 (6 bases). Trimming removed 5 bases at V and 6 bases at J, with 6 bases between. This CDR3 contains 11 residues. CDR3 bases: TGTGCCAGCAGTAGGGGGGATACGCAGTATTTT. This translates into CASSRGDTQYF.

V usage is TRBV3-1 (or the pseudogene TRBV3-2) and J usage is TRBJ2-7; maybe TRBD2 (5 bases). Germline assignment: CDR1 LGHDT and CDR2 YNNKEL (reference sequence). This CDR3 is 13 amino acids long. The V and J ends lost 1 base and 5 bases respectively, with 9 bases between them. CDR3 sequence (DNA): TGTGCCAGCAGCCAAGCGGGGAGACACGAGCAGTACTTC. Its protein product is CASSQAGRHEQYF.

Only one count was recorded for this clone. V and J are TRBV24-1 and TRBJ1-1, with 8 bases matching TRBD1. V dropped 6 bases and J dropped 10; count of bases not matched to a gene: 6. CDR1 and CDR2 from the germline V gene are KGHDR and SFDVKD. CDR3 length equals 12 residues. The CDR3 reads CATSLDRGRAFF. DNA of the CDR3: TGTGCCACCAGTCTAGACAGGGGTAGAGCTTTCTTT.

The J gene is TRBJ2-1, the V gene TRBV12-3 or TRBV12-4; D might be TRBD1 (6 bases). This CDR3 has 13 residues. Trimming removed 5 bases at V and 6 bases at J, with 11 bases between. In nucleotides, the CDR3 is TGTGCCAGCAGTATCAGGGGATCCAATGAGCAGTTCTTC. Translation: CASSIRGSNEQFF.

The chain recombines TRBV30 with TRBJ2-1, with 8 bases matching TRBD1. The CDR3 is 16 amino acids. V shed 5 bases and J 12 bases; nucleotides not matched to a gene: 21. Germline values: CDR1 GTSNPN, CDR2 SVGIG (reference sequence). The chain's CDR3 is CAWGPFGQGSRAGQFF. Here the CDR3 DNA reads TGTGCCTGGGGTCCCTTTGGACAGGGATCACGGGCTGGGCAGTTCTTC.